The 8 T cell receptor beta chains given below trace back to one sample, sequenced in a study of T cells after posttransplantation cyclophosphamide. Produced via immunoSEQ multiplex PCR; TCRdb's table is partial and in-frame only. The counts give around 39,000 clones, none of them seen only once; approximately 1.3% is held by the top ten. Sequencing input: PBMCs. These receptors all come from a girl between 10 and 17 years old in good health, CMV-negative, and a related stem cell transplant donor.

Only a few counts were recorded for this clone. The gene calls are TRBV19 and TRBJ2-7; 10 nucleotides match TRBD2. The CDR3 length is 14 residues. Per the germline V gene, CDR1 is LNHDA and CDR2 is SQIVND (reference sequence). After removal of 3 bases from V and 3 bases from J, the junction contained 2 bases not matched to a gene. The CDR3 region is CASSIRTSGYEQYF. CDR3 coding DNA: TGTGCCAGTAGTATCAGGACTAGCGGCTACGAGCAGTACTTC.

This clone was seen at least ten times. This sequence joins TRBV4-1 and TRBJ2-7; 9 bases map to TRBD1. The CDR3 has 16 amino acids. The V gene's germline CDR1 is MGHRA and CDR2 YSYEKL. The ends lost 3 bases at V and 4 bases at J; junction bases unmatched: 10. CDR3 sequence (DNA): TGCGCCAGCAGCCAGGCTCCGGGACAGGGTGCGTACGAGCAGTACTTC. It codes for CASSQAPGQGAYEQYF.

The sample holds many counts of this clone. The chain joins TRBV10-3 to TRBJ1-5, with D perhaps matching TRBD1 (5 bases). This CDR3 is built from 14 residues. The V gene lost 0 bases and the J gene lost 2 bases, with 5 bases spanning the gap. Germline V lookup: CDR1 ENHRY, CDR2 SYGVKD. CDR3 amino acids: CAISESRGNQPQHF. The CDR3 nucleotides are TGTGCCATCAGTGAGTCCAGGGGCAATCAGCCCCAGCATTTT.

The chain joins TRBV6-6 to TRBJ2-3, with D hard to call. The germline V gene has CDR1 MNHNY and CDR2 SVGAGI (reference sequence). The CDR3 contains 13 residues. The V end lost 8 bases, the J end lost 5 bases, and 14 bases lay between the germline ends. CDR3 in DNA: TGTGCCAGCGCTCGTTTAGTACGAGATACGCAGTATTTT. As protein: CASARLVRDTQYF.

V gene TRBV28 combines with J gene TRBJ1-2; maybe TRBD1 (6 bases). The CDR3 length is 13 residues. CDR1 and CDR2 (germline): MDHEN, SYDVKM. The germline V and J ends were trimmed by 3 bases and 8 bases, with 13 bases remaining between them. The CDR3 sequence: CASSFRGARGYTF. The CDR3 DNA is TGTGCCAGCAGTTTTCGGGGGGCCAGAGGCTACACCTTC.

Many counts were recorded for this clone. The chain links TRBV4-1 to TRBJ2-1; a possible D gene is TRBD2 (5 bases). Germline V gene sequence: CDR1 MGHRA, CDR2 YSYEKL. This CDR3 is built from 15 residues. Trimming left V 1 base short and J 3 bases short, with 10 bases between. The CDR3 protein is CASSQGGNIYNEQFF. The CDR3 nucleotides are TGCGCCAGCAGCCAAGGAGGGAACATCTACAATGAGCAGTTCTTC.

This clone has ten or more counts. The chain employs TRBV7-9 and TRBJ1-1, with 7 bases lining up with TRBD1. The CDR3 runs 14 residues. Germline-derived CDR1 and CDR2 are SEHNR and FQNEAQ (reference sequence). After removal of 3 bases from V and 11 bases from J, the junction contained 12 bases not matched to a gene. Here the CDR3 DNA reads TGTGCCAGCAGCTTCAGAGACGGACAGGCGTCCGCTTTCTTT. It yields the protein CASSFRDGQASAFF.

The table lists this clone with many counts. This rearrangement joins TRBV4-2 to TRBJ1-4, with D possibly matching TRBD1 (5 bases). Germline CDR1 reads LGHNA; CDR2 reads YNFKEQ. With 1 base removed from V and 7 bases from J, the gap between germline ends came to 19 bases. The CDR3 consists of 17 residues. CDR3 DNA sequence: TGTGCCAGCAGCCAAGGGAGCCTTGAACAGGATCGTGAAAAACTGTTTTTT. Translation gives CASSQGSLEQDREKLFF.